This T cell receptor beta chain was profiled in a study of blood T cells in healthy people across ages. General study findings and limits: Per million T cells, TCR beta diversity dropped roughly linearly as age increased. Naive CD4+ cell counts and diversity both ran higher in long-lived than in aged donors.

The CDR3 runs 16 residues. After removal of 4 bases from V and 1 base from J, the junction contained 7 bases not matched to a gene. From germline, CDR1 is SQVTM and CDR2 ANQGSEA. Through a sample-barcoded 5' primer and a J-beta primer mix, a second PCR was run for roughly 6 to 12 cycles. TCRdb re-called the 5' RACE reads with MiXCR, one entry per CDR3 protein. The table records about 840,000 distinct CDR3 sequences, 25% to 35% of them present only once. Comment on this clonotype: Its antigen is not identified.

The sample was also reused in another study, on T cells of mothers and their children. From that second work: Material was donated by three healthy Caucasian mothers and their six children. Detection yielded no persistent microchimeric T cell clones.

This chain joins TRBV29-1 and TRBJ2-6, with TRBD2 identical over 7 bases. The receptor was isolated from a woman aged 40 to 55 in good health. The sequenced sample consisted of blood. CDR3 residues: CSVAWDYRSGANVLTF. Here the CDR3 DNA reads TGCAGCGTTGCTTGGGACTACAGATCTGGGGCCAACGTCCTGACTTTC.